This T cell receptor beta chain was sequenced in a study of OX40 agonist ivuxolimab in advanced cancers. Background on the study: Previous treatment with anti-PD-1, anti-PD-L1 or anti-CTLA-4 therapy was allowed; 35% to 50% had received some.

TCRdb's copy holds only in-frame clones and misses some; the assay was immunoSEQ multiplex PCR. The sample has roughly 60,000 clones; about 81% are singletons. Germline V lookup: CDR1 MNHEY, CDR2 SVGAGI. The CDR3 contains 12 residues. V was pared by 6 bases and J by 6 bases, with 5 bases of the junction left unmatched. This specimen was CD4+ or CD8+ T cells sorted from blood, taken in a trial of the OX40 agonist ivuxolimab. The clonotype was recovered from an adult with an advanced solid tumor such as melanoma, head and neck, liver or kidney cancer. This rearrangement joins TRBV6-5 to TRBJ2-7; 7 bases map to TRBD1. CDR3: CASRQGSLEQYF. CDR3 bases: TGTGCCAGCAGACAGGGGTCGCTCGAGCAGTACTTC.